Only a few counts were recorded for the clone carrying this T cell receptor (beta chain). Specified time point: newly diagnosed GD, antithyroid drugs for less than 3 months. Making the TCR library involved RNA that had been extracted from PBMCs. This entry comes from a study of regulatory T cells in long-lasting Graves disease. HTBI primers from iRepertoire and Arm-PCR of CDR3 regions yielded the TCR beta libraries. TCRdb re-called the multiplex PCR reads with MiXCR, one entry per CDR3 protein. The repertoire holds a few hundred thousand distinct CDR3 sequences, with roughly 14% as singletons. Trimming removed 3 bases from V and 5 bases from J, with 10 bases in between. In germline, CDR1 is SSHAT, CDR2 FNYEAQ (reference sequence). This CDR3 is built from 13 residues. This sample was shared with a second study, whose subject was T cells in Graves' hyperthyroidism and ophthalmopathy.

The specimen was peripheral blood mononuclear cells (PBMCs), collected at new diagnosis, from a patient treated with antithyroid drugs. V usage is TRBV7-7 and J usage is TRBJ2-5, with a weak D call TRBD1 (5 bases). The TCR was taken from a man in his thirties or forties with Graves disease. The CDR3 DNA follows: TGTGCCAGCAGCTTTAGGGGTTACGAGACCCAGTACTTC. Amino acid sequence: CASSFRGYETQYF.